A single T cell receptor (beta chain) is shown here with its context. Its antigen is as yet unknown. The identical CDR3 is also encoded by other nucleotide sequences in the sample. Produced via immunoSEQ multiplex PCR; TCRdb's table is partial and in-frame only. The sample records roughly 150,000 clones, 87% being singletons. The entry originates in a study of T cell responses to AZD1222 COVID-19 vaccine. Trimming removed 3 bases from V and 2 bases from J, with 8 bases in between. Germline V gene data show CDR1 as SGHRS and CDR2 as YFSETQ. This CDR3 is 13 amino acids long. Study-level findings and limits: Nearly half of the spike-specific TCRs reportedly recognize variant regions that carry no mutations. Of the AZD1222 recipients, only five to seven were seropositive at baseline.

The receptor was derived from an adult who received the AZD1222 COVID-19 vaccine. The chain employs TRBV5-1 and TRBJ1-1; maybe TRBD1 (5 bases). Source: peripheral blood, taken 28 days after the second AZD1222 dose. The DNA of the CDR3 is TGCGCCAGCAGCTCCCAGGGTAACACTGAAGCTTTCTTT. Translating it yields CASSSQGNTEAFF.